Presented here are 5 T cell receptor beta chains from one specimen sequenced in a study of cytomegalovirus exposure and HLA in healthy donors. The PCR was carried out with 60 Vbeta primers and 13 Jbeta primers. Measured with immunoSEQ multiplex PCR; TCRdb has only the in-frame clones, and not every one. This sample has under 200,000 clones, with approximately 80% found just once. The sequencing sample was made of PBMCs. All receptors derive from a woman aged 50 to 60 in good health and CMV-seronegative.

This chain uses TRBV10-3 with TRBJ2-5; D gene uncertain. Germline V lookup: CDR1 ENHRY, CDR2 SYGVKD. Trimming cost V 4 bases and J 3 bases, with 6 bases left between them. This CDR3 region has 12 residues. Here the CDR3 DNA reads TGTGCCATCAGTGCGCAGAAAGAGACCCAGTACTTC. This encodes CAISAQKETQYF.

The count of this clone is one. This rearrangement joins TRBV5-5 to TRBJ2-2, with D perhaps matching TRBD1 (5 bases). Trimming removed 3 bases at V and 6 bases at J, with 9 bases between. The CDR3 is made up of 13 amino acids. Germline V gene sequence: CDR1 SGHKS, CDR2 YYEKEE (reference sequence). CDR3 in amino acids: CASSSPGPGELFF. CDR3 nucleotide sequence: TGTGCCAGCAGCTCCCCAGGGCCCGGGGAGCTGTTTTTT.

This chain joins TRBV4-3 and TRBJ2-7; 9 bases align to TRBD2. The CDR3 extends over 17 amino acids. The V gene end was trimmed by 3 bases and the J gene end by 5 bases; junction bases not matched to a gene: 14. The germline gives CDR1 LGHNA, CDR2 YSLEER. Here the CDR3 DNA reads TGCGCCAGCAGCCAGGTCCTCTCGGCGGGAGGGTTAAACGAGCAGTACTTC. It encodes CASSQVLSAGGLNEQYF.

The chain is built from TRBV7-2 and TRBJ1-2, with 8 positions matching TRBD1. Germline loops: CDR1 SGHTA, CDR2 FQGNSA. This CDR3 has 15 residues. Trimming took 5 bases from V and 0 from J; bases not matched to a gene: 5. CDR3 in DNA: TGTGCCAGCAGCCCTGGGACAGGAACTAACTATGGCTACACCTTC. It encodes CASSPGTGTNYGYTF.

Regarding this clone: A junction end diverges from the germline sequence, so it may reflect a read error. V and J are TRBV7-7 and TRBJ2-7, with D perhaps TRBD2 (5 bases). Germline CDR1 is SSHAT and CDR2 is FNYEAQ (reference sequence). CDR3 length: 13 amino acids. The CDR3 bases are TGTGCTAGCAGCTCTAAAGGGCGGGACGAGCAGTACTTC. Translation: CASSSKGRDEQYF.